Each of the 28 T cell receptor beta chains below was sequenced from the same sample in a study of blood T cells in healthy people across ages. The second PCR ran roughly 6 to 11 cycles with a sample-barcoded 5' primer and J-beta primers. Using its own MiXCR run on the 5' RACE reads, TCRdb lists one record per CDR3 protein. The table lists about 1.8 million distinct CDR3 sequences, approximately 50% of them singletons. Sequencing used blood. The receptors stem from a woman in her forties in good health.

The CDR3 nucleotides read TGTGCCACCAGCCTACCCGGGGCAGAAAACAATGAGCAGTTCTTC. Translated: CATSLPGAENNEQFF. This chain connects TRBV24-1 to TRBJ2-1, with D possibly called TRBD1 or TRBD2 (5 bases each). The germline V and J ends were trimmed by 7 bases and 5 bases, with 17 bases remaining between them. The CDR3 extends over 15 amino acids. Germline V gene data show CDR1 as KGHDR and CDR2 as SFDVKD.

The table lists this clonotype with a few counts. The J gene is TRBJ1-6, the V gene TRBV20-1, with TRBD1 identical over 8 bases. This CDR3 comprises 13 residues. V lost 3 bases to trimming and J lost 9 bases; unmatched junction nucleotides: 4. From germline, CDR1 is DFQATT and CDR2 SNEGSKA (reference sequence). CDR3 residues: CSARMDRVSPLHF. Here the CDR3 DNA reads TGCAGTGCTAGGATGGACAGGGTTTCACCCCTCCACTTT.

This chain connects TRBV9 to TRBJ2-1; 8 nucleotides align to TRBD2. With V trimmed by 4 bases and J by 4 bases, 13 bases remained unmatched. This CDR3 is built from 17 residues. Germline lookup yields CDR1 SGDLS and CDR2 YYNGEE. This CDR3 is CASSSRNERGNYNEQFF. CDR3 bases: TGTGCCAGCAGCTCCAGGAACGAGCGGGGGAATTACAATGAGCAGTTCTTC.

The V call is TRBV18, the J call TRBJ2-7; 8 bases line up with TRBD1. The CDR3 consists of 16 residues. Germline V gene data show CDR1 as KGHSH and CDR2 as LQKENI. V lost 3 bases and J lost 2; bases outside the gene matches: 9. This chain's CDR3 is CASSPRRDRPPYEQYF. CDR3 nucleotides: TGTGCCAGCTCACCCCGGCGGGACAGGCCTCCCTACGAGCAGTACTTC.

V gene TRBV7-9 combines with J gene TRBJ2-5, with D possibly matching TRBD2 (6 bases). From germline, CDR1 is SEHNR and CDR2 FQNEAQ (reference sequence). This CDR3 comprises 15 residues. Trimming took off 1 base at V and 2 bases at J, with 11 bases between the two ends. The CDR3 sequence: CASSLDGSSQETQYF. The CDR3 nucleotides are TGTGCCAGCAGCTTAGACGGGAGCAGTCAAGAGACCCAGTACTTC.

This chain joins TRBV11-3 and TRBJ2-1; D remains unclear. The V gene's germline CDR1 is SGHNT and CDR2 YENEEA. The CDR3 extends over 15 amino acids. Trimming cost V 5 bases and J 4 bases, with 15 bases left between them. The CDR3 region is CASSLLGSAYNEQFF. The CDR3 DNA sequence: TGTGCCAGCAGCCTACTTGGGTCGGCATACAATGAGCAGTTCTTC.

A remark on this clonotype: A far larger clone is just one base off, so this is likely a read error. The chain links TRBV6-5 to TRBJ1-2; 7 nucleotides agree with TRBD1. This CDR3 is built from 13 residues. The ends lost 6 bases at V and 4 bases at J; junction bases unmatched: 5. Germline V gene lookup returns CDR1 MNHEY and CDR2 SVGAGI. The CDR3 bases are TGTGCCAGCAGACCCGACAGGGTCTATGGCTACACCTTC. Amino acid sequence: CASRPDRVYGYTF.

This clonotype was counted between two and nine times. The chain links TRBV4-2 to TRBJ1-2, with D unresolved. Per germline, CDR1 LGHNA and CDR2 YNFKEQ. This CDR3 has 14 residues. Trimming stripped 1 base from V and 8 bases from J, with 14 bases between. The CDR3 DNA reads as TGTGCCAGCAGCCAAGGTGAAAAGGGTGGCGGCTACACCTTC. Translation gives CASSQGEKGGGYTF.

This rearrangement joins TRBV5-1 to TRBJ1-2; no clear D. In germline, CDR1 is SGHRS, CDR2 YFSETQ. V was clipped by 0 bases and J by 3 bases, with 9 bases between them. The CDR3 consists of 14 residues. CDR3: CASSLGGDHYGYTF. In DNA form, the CDR3 reads TGCGCCAGCAGCTTGGGCGGAGACCACTATGGCTACACCTTC.

V gene TRBV5-1 combines with J gene TRBJ2-5, with a possible D match to TRBD2 (6 bases). The CDR3 extends over 14 amino acids. Germline-derived CDR1 and CDR2 are SGHRS and YFSETQ. The V gene lost 2 bases and the J gene lost 3 bases, with 11 bases spanning the gap. The CDR3 DNA reads TGCGCCAGCAGCTTTGGACGGGGGAAAGAGACCCAGTACTTC. Translated, it gives CASSFGRGKETQYF.

The chain joins TRBV28 to TRBJ2-1; 8 bases line up with TRBD1. CDR1 is MDHEN and CDR2 is SYDVKM in the germline V gene. The CDR3 totals 15 residues. Germline trimming cut 3 bases from V and 5 bases from J; bases unmatched to any gene: 6. In DNA form, the CDR3 reads TGTGCCAGCAGTTTCGCCGGACAGGGAAACAATGAGCAGTTCTTC. Translation gives CASSFAGQGNNEQFF.

The chain carries TRBV3-1 and TRBJ2-5, with D possibly TRBD2 on 5 matching bases. With 1 base removed from V and 3 bases from J, the gap between germline ends came to 12 bases. The CDR3 runs to 15 residues. From germline, CDR1 is LGHDT and CDR2 YNNKEL (reference sequence). The CDR3 loop is CASSQGITGKETQYF. The CDR3 DNA reads TGTGCCAGCAGCCAAGGAATTACGGGGAAAGAGACCCAGTACTTC.

The genes are TRBV28 and TRBJ1-2; no reliable D call. There are 12 residues in the CDR3. The V gene's germline CDR1 is MDHEN and CDR2 SYDVKM. The ends were cut back, 6 bases at V and 0 bases at J, with 5 bases in the middle. The CDR3 here is CASRDANYGYTF. The CDR3 nucleotides read TGTGCCAGCAGGGATGCTAACTATGGCTACACCTTC.

The chain couples TRBV7-2 to TRBJ2-3, with 7 bases lining up with TRBD1. Trimming removed 4 bases from V and 4 bases from J; junction bases left unmatched: 5. This CDR3 spans 14 amino acids. CDR1 and CDR2 (germline): SGHTA, FQGNSA. The CDR3 DNA reads as TGTGCCAGCAGCTCCCAGGGGGTGGCAGATACGCAGTATTTT. Protein product: CASSSQGVADTQYF.

This sequence joins TRBV11-1 and TRBJ2-7; D remains ambiguous. Trimming cost V 2 bases and J 0 bases, with 8 bases left between them. Germline V CDR1 and CDR2: SGHAT, FQDESV (reference sequence). The CDR3 runs to 14 residues. The CDR3 DNA reads TGTGCCAGCAGCTTATCCTCGGCCTCCTACGAGCAGTACTTC. Translated: CASSLSSASYEQYF. The variable domain in full, with the rest retrieved from reference TRBV11-1 and TRBJ2-7, is EAEVAQSPRYKITEKSQAVAFWCDPISGHATLYWYRQILGQGPELLVQFQDESVVDDSQLPKDRFSAERLKGVDSTLKIQPAELGDSAMYLCASSLSSASYEQYFGPGTRLTVT.

In this sample, this clonotype turned up a few times. This rearrangement joins TRBV12-3 or TRBV12-4 to TRBJ2-7; D uncertain. Deletions cut 1 base from V and 7 bases from J, with 8 bases between. The CDR3 consists of 12 residues. The CDR3 sequence is CASSLVLEEQYF. CDR3 DNA: TGTGCCAGCAGTTTAGTTTTGGAGGAGCAGTACTTC.

This chain joins TRBV19 and TRBJ1-2; D may be TRBD1 (5 bases). The CDR3 loop spans 14 amino acids. Germline CDR1 is LNHDA and CDR2 is SQIVND (reference sequence). V was pared by 1 base and J by 1 base, with 7 bases between. The CDR3 spells CASSIADSNYGYTF. The CDR3, as DNA: TGTGCCAGTAGTATAGCCGACAGTAACTATGGCTACACCTTC.

The gene calls are TRBV20-1 and TRBJ1-2; D call uncertain. CDR1 and CDR2 from the germline V gene are DFQATT and SNEGSKA (reference sequence). Trimming pared 4 bases from V and 4 bases from J, leaving 22 bases between. This CDR3 comprises 16 residues. CDR3 nucleotides: TGCAGTGCTACAATAGCCGCACCGGGAACACCCTATGGCTACACCTTC. Translation: CSATIAAPGTPYGYTF.

There are a few counts of this clonotype. The chain has TRBV11-2 and TRBJ2-7; 8 bases map to TRBD2. This CDR3 contains 15 residues. The V segment lost 5 bases and the J segment 0 bases; nucleotides outside the gene matches: 6. Germline CDR1 reads SGHAT; CDR2 reads FQNNGV. The CDR3 DNA reads TGTGCCAGCAGCCTACAGCGGGGGTCCTCCTACGAGCAGTACTTC. Protein sequence: CASSLQRGSSYEQYF.

V usage is TRBV11-2 and J usage is TRBJ2-7; TRBD2 matches at 12 bases. The DNA matches TRBJ2-5 better at its end, which makes the J call doubtful. The CDR3 is 15 residues long. The V gene's germline CDR1 is SGHAT and CDR2 FQNNGV. CDR3 DNA sequence: TGTGCCAGCAGCTCTAGCGGGGGGGCCTGGGAGACCCAGTACTTC. The encoded protein is CASSSSGGAWETQYF.

This clonotype appeared a few times. The chain carries TRBV4-3 and TRBJ2-1; TRBD2 matches at 8 bases. Per germline, CDR1 LGHNA and CDR2 YSLEER. Unmatched junction bases numbered 7, after V lost 2 bases and J lost 7 bases. This CDR3 is 15 amino acids long. For the CDR3, the DNA is TGCGCCAGCAGCCAAAACTCGGGGGGGCTGAATGAGCAGTTCTTC. Protein product: CASSQNSGGLNEQFF.

The chain links TRBV24-1 to TRBJ2-6; 7 bases line up with TRBD1. Germline V gives CDR1 KGHDR, CDR2 SFDVKD. There are 13 residues in the CDR3. Trimming cost V 5 bases and J 12 bases; bases outside gene matches: 6. CDR3 protein: CATSGGTVPVLTF. CDR3 sequence (DNA): TGTGCCACCAGTGGGGGGACAGTTCCCGTCCTGACTTTC.

This chain links TRBV6-2 or TRBV6-3 with TRBJ2-1, with no clear D. The CDR3 extends over 14 amino acids. CDR1 and CDR2 from the germline V gene are MNHEY and SVGEGT. V was trimmed by 6 bases and J by 9 bases, leaving 18 bases between them. The CDR3, as DNA: TGTGCCAGCAGAGTTACGGGCCTCCCAAGTGAGCAGTTCTTC. Its translation is CASRVTGLPSEQFF.

CDR3 in amino acids: CASSHSQGIDEKLFF. In nucleotides, the CDR3 is TGTGCCAGCAGCCACTCACAGGGAATAGATGAAAAACTGTTTTTT. The chain is built from TRBV4-2 and TRBJ1-4, with a weak D call TRBD1 (6 bases). With 3 bases removed from V and 6 bases from J, the gap between germline ends came to 14 bases. This CDR3 spans 15 amino acids. The germline V gene encodes CDR1 LGHNA and CDR2 YNFKEQ.

With regard to this clonotype: One end of the junction varies from germline; a read error may be responsible. The V and J genes are TRBV15 and TRBJ2-5; 8 nucleotides line up with TRBD1. The CDR3 consists of 17 residues. CDR1 and CDR2 (germline): LNHNV, YYDKDF (reference sequence). CDR3 sequence (DNA): TGTGCCGCCAGCAGAGACCGAGGGACAGGACTACAAGAGACCCAGTACTTC. This sequence encodes CAASRDRGTGLQETQYF.

The V and J genes are TRBV6-2 or TRBV6-3 and TRBJ2-5, with D tentatively TRBD1 or TRBD2 (6 bases each). V was shortened by 6 bases and J by 13 bases, with 24 bases between the two germline ends. The CDR3 covers 14 residues. Germline lookup yields CDR1 MNHEY and CDR2 SVGEGT. CDR3 sequence reads: CASSGGALSYERYF. The CDR3 DNA is TGTGCCAGCAGCGGGGGCGCCCTCTCCTACGAGCGGTACTTC.

J is TRBJ1-2 and V is TRBV5-1; 9 bases are a match to TRBD1. The CDR3 has 15 residues. Trimming cost V 5 bases and J 4 bases; bases outside gene matches: 9. The germline V gene encodes CDR1 SGHRS and CDR2 YFSETQ. CDR3: CASSYRTGARYGYTF. CDR3 DNA: TGCGCCAGCAGTTATCGGACAGGGGCCCGCTATGGCTACACCTTC. Looking up the rest from reference TRBV5-1 and TRBJ1-2 gives the full variable domain: KAGVTQTPRYLIKTRGQQVTLSCSPISGHRSVSWYQQTPGQGLQFLFEYFSETQRNKGNFPGRFSGRQFSNSRSEMNVSTLELGDSALYLCASSYRTGARYGYTFGSGTRLTVV.

This chain links TRBV20-1 with TRBJ1-2; D may be TRBD1 (5 bases). CDR3 length: 15 amino acids. V lost 0 bases and J lost 6, with 17 bases in between. Germline V lookup: CDR1 DFQATT, CDR2 SNEGSKA (reference sequence). The CDR3 DNA follows: TGCAGTGCTAGAGACGGGCGGGGGGAGGATCATGGCTACACCTTC. Amino acid sequence: CSARDGRGEDHGYTF.